The 22 T cell receptor beta chains below come from one sample, sequenced in a study of T cell changes during pregnancy in multiple sclerosis. Produced via immunoSEQ multiplex PCR; TCRdb's table is partial and in-frame only. The sample has about 59,000 clones, 85% to 95% seen once; the top ten hold over 2.5%. Sample: CD8+ T cells from peripheral blood mononuclear cells, taken in the third trimester of pregnancy. Every receptor here comes from a female donor with multiple sclerosis, enrolled in a pregnancy study.

The genes are TRBV28 and TRBJ1-2; 8 positions match TRBD1. CDR3 length: 14 residues. In germline, CDR1 is MDHEN, CDR2 SYDVKM. The V and J ends lost 6 bases and 4 bases, in that order; junction bases with no gene match: 7. The CDR3 nucleotides read TGTGCCAGCAGGCTGGGACAGGAGGTCTATGGCTACACCTTC. This translates into CASRLGQEVYGYTF.

V is TRBV4-1 and J is TRBJ2-1; TRBD2 matches 14 bases. The J segment lost 7 bases and the V segment lost 5 bases, leaving 7 bases of the junction unmatched. Germline CDR1 reads MGHRA; CDR2 reads YSYEKL. This CDR3 is 16 amino acids long. CDR3 region: CASSSGLAGGINEQFF. The CDR3 DNA is TGCGCCAGCAGCTCCGGACTAGCGGGAGGAATAAATGAGCAGTTCTTC.

The chain uses TRBV30 and TRBJ2-7; the D gene is possibly TRBD1 (6 bases). Per the germline V gene, CDR1 is GTSNPN and CDR2 is SVGIG (reference sequence). Trimming took off 2 bases at V and 5 bases at J, with 10 bases between the two ends. This CDR3 has 12 residues. The CDR3: CAWSLQGDEQYF. The CDR3 DNA is TGTGCCTGGAGTTTACAGGGTGACGAGCAGTACTTC. Drawing the rest from reference TRBV30 and TRBJ2-7, the complete variable domain is SQTIHQWPATLVQPVGSPLSLECTVEGTSNPNLYWYRQAAGRGLQLLFYSVGIGQISSEVPQNLSASRPQDRQFILSSKKLLLSDSGFYLCAWSLQGDEQYFGPGTRLTVT.

The chain employs TRBV4-1 and TRBJ2-1; 9 bases map to TRBD2. The ends lost 0 bases at V and 4 bases at J; junction bases unmatched: 13. Germline CDR1 is MGHRA and CDR2 is YSYEKL. CDR3 size: 19 residues. The CDR3: CASSQDQLGATSGYNEQFF. CDR3 in DNA: TGCGCCAGCAGCCAAGATCAACTCGGCGCGACTAGCGGTTACAATGAGCAGTTCTTC.

The V call is TRBV19, the J call TRBJ1-2; D not certain. The V end was cut by 4 bases, the J end by 9 bases, with 12 bases between. Germline values: CDR1 LNHDA, CDR2 SQIVND (reference sequence). The CDR3 runs to 12 residues. CDR3 sequence reads: CASSRTAQSYTF. The CDR3 DNA reads as TGTGCCAGTAGTAGGACTGCTCAGAGCTACACCTTC.

J is TRBJ1-2 and V is TRBV5-1; D might be TRBD1 (5 bases). The CDR3 has 13 amino acids. Trimming stripped 3 bases from V and 6 bases from J, with 12 bases between. Germline lookup yields CDR1 SGHRS and CDR2 YFSETQ. The CDR3 DNA sequence: TGCGCCAGCAGCTCCGACAGCTCCAATGGCTACACCTTC. Protein: CASSSDSSNGYTF.

This clone was found once. The DNA of the CDR3 is TGCGCCAGCAACCCAAGCGGAGCCAGCACAGATACGCAGTATTTT. It codes for CASNPSGASTDTQYF. The rearrangement links TRBV5-1 to TRBJ2-3; D is perhaps TRBD2 (5 bases). The CDR3 is 15 residues long. The germline V and J ends were trimmed by 6 bases and 0 bases, with 14 bases remaining between them. Germline V lookup: CDR1 SGHRS, CDR2 YFSETQ. Full variable domain (remainder filled in from reference TRBV5-1 and TRBJ2-3): KAGVTQTPRYLIKTRGQQVTLSCSPISGHRSVSWYQQTPGQGLQFLFEYFSETQRNKGNFPGRFSGRQFSNSRSEMNVSTLELGDSALYLCASNPSGASTDTQYFGPGTRLTVL.

This rearrangement joins TRBV27 to TRBJ2-7; 9 bases are a match to TRBD1. Trimming cost V 8 bases and J 3 bases; bases outside gene matches: 5. CDR1 and CDR2 from the germline V gene are MNHEY and SMNVEV (reference sequence). This CDR3 comprises 13 residues. The CDR3 here is CASGQGYFYEQYF. The CDR3 nucleotides are TGTGCCAGCGGACAGGGGTATTTCTACGAGCAGTACTTC.

The chain links TRBV29-1 to TRBJ2-1, with 7 bases identical to TRBD2. The V gene's germline CDR1 is SQVTM and CDR2 ANQGSEA. This CDR3 is 12 amino acids long. The V gene end was trimmed by 6 bases and the J gene end by 8 bases; junction bases not matched to a gene: 7. The CDR3 DNA reads as TGCAGCGTCGCGACTAGCTTCGATGAGCAGTTCTTC. It encodes CSVATSFDEQFF.

V is TRBV7-3 and J is TRBJ2-7, with 10 nucleotides matching TRBD1. Trimming at V came to 5 bases and at J to 2 bases, leaving 3 bases not matched to a gene. Per the germline V gene, CDR1 is SGHTA and CDR2 is FQGTGA. The CDR3 covers 14 residues. CDR3 region: CASSPGTGAYEQYF. CDR3 DNA sequence: TGTGCCAGCAGCCCGGGGACAGGGGCCTACGAGCAGTACTTC. The whole variable domain, remainder taken from reference TRBV7-3 and TRBJ2-7, is GAGVSQTPSNKVTEKGKYVELRCDPISGHTALYWYRQSLGQGPEFLIYFQGTGAADDSGLPNDRFFAVRPEGSVSTLKIQRTERGDSAVYLCASSPGTGAYEQYFGPGTRLTVT.

The rearrangement joins TRBV27 to TRBJ1-5; D is undetermined. Deletions cut 5 bases from V and 4 bases from J, with 6 bases between. Germline assignment: CDR1 MNHEY and CDR2 SMNVEV (reference sequence). The CDR3 runs to 12 residues. The CDR3 spells CASSTRNQPQHF. CDR3 nucleotides: TGTGCCAGCAGTACGCGGAATCAGCCCCAGCATTTT.

The V and J genes are TRBV7-2 and TRBJ2-5; D may be TRBD1 (6 bases). Germline lookup yields CDR1 SGHTA and CDR2 FQGNSA. The CDR3 runs 17 residues. With 5 bases removed from V and 2 bases from J, the gap between germline ends came to 21 bases. The CDR3 nucleotides read TGTGCCAGCAGCCCGTGGATAGGGGGTATTGGGCAAGAGACCCAGTACTTC. Its translation: CASSPWIGGIGQETQYF.

The chain combines TRBV21-1 with TRBJ1-2; the table's D gene call, TRBD1, was not cross checked with the DNA. TRBV21-1 is classified as a pseudogene. The CDR3 covers 16 residues. The CDR3 nucleotides read TGTGCCAGCAGCATCCCGACAGGGGGCGCTAACTATGGCTACACCTTC. As protein: CASSIPTGGANYGYTF.

The count of this clone is one. The chain recombines TRBV30 with TRBJ2-7; TRBD1 aligns across 9 bases. Germline V gene sequence: CDR1 GTSNPN, CDR2 SVGIG (reference sequence). The CDR3 sequence is 17 residues long. With 3 bases clipped from V and 3 bases from J, the junction kept 15 bases outside the gene matches. The CDR3 is CAWSGLTRDRDFYEQYF. DNA of the CDR3: TGTGCCTGGAGCGGCCTTACGAGGGACAGGGACTTCTACGAGCAGTACTTC.

The chain is built from TRBV4-1 and TRBJ2-3; D remains ambiguous. V lost 5 bases and J 2 bases, leaving 14 bases between the germline ends. Germline loops: CDR1 MGHRA, CDR2 YSYEKL. CDR3 length: 15 residues. Here the CDR3 reads CASSYLEATTDTQYF. CDR3 DNA: TGCGCCAGCAGCTACCTAGAGGCCACCACAGATACGCAGTATTTT.

The chain recombines TRBV11-3 with TRBJ2-7; the match to TRBD2 covers 7 bases. The CDR3 runs 16 residues. CDR1 is SGHNT, CDR2 YENEEA, per germline. The V gene end was trimmed by 5 bases and the J gene end by 2 bases; junction bases not matched to a gene: 12. CDR3: CASSPRGGSPTYEQYF. The CDR3 nucleotides read TGTGCCAGCAGCCCCCGCGGCGGGAGCCCAACCTACGAGCAGTACTTC.

The rearrangement uses TRBV7-2 and TRBJ2-1, with 12 nucleotides matching TRBD2. Unmatched junction bases numbered 7, after V lost 5 bases and J lost 8 bases. CDR1 is SGHTA and CDR2 is FQGNSA in the germline V gene. The CDR3 sequence is 15 residues long. The DNA for the CDR3 is TGTGCCAGCAGCGTCCTAGCGGGAGGGCCCGATGAGCAGTTCTTC. This codes for CASSVLAGGPDEQFF.

This clone occurred once. The chain has TRBV28 and TRBJ2-1; 11 bases align to TRBD2. In germline, CDR1 is MDHEN, CDR2 SYDVKM. The V and J ends lost 8 bases and 5 bases, in that order; junction bases with no gene match: 8. The CDR3 is 15 amino acids. CDR3 sequence: CASGYGTSGNNEQFF. DNA for the CDR3: TGTGCCAGCGGCTACGGGACTAGCGGAAACAATGAGCAGTTCTTC.

The chain links TRBV7-6 to TRBJ2-7, with 7 bases identical to TRBD2. The CDR3 is made up of 13 amino acids. V was clipped by 3 bases and J by 2 bases; unmatched bases: 1. The germline V gene has CDR1 SGHVS and CDR2 FNYEAQ. Written as DNA, the CDR3 is TGTGCCAGCAGCTTCGGACTAGCCTACGAGCAGTACTTC. Encoded protein: CASSFGLAYEQYF. Drawing the rest from reference TRBV7-6 and TRBJ2-7, the complete variable domain is GAGVSQSPRYKVTKRGQDVALRCDPISGHVSLYWYRQALGQGPEFLTYFNYEAQQDKSGLPNDRFSAERPEGSISTLTIQRTEQRDSAMYRCASSFGLAYEQYFGPGTRLTVT.

J is TRBJ2-7 and V is TRBV18; 7 nucleotides line up with TRBD1. Germline CDR1 and CDR2: KGHSH and LQKENI. The length of the CDR3 is 13 residues. J gave up 4 bases and V 5 bases, and 5 bases lay outside the gene matches. CDR3 sequence (DNA): TGTGCCAGCTCAGCATCGACAGGGTACGAGCAGTACTTC. It codes for CASSASTGYEQYF.

V gene TRBV27 combines with J gene TRBJ2-7; 7 bases map to TRBD2. The V and J ends lost 0 bases and 3 bases, in that order; junction bases with no gene match: 2. The CDR3 runs to 14 residues. Germline CDR1 MNHEY, CDR2 SMNVEV (reference sequence). CDR3 in DNA: TGTGCCAGCAGTTTATCGATAGCGGGCTACGAGCAGTACTTC. This codes for CASSLSIAGYEQYF.

The rearrangement uses TRBV27 and TRBJ1-5; 7 bases match TRBD1. This CDR3 comprises 14 residues. The V and J ends lost 5 bases and 7 bases, in that order; junction bases with no gene match: 8. Germline lookup yields CDR1 MNHEY and CDR2 SMNVEV (reference sequence). CDR3 amino acids: CASSAQGVRQPQHF. The CDR3 DNA sequence: TGTGCCAGCAGTGCGCAGGGGGTACGGCAGCCCCAGCATTTT.